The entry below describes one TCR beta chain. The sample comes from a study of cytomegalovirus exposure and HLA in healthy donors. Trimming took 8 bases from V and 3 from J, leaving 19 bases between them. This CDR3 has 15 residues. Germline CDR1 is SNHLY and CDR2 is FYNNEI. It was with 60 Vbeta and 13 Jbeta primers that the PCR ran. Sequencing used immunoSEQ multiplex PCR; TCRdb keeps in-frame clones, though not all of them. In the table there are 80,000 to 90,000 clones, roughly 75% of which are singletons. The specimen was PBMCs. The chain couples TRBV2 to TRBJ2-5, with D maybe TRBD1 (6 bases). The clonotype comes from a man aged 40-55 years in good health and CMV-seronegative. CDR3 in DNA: TGTGCCAGCGGGGGCCGATTCATAGGGGAAGAGACCCAGTACTTC. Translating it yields CASGGRFIGEETQYF.